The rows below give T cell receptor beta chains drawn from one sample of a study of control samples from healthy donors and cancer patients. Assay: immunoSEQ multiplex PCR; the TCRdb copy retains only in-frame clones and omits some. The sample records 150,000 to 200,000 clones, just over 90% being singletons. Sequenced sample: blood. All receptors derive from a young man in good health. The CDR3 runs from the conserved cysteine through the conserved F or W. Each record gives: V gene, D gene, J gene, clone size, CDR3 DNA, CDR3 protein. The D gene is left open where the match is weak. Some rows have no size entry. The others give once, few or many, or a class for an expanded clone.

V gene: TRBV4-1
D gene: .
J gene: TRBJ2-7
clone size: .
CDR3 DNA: TGCGCCAGCAGCCAAGTTGTTGGGGCGTACTACGAGCAGTACTTC
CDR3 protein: CASSQVVGAYYEQYF

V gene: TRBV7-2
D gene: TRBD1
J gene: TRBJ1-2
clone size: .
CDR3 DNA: TGTGCCAGCAGCACGGACAGGGGACTTGGCTACACCTTC
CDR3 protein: CASSTDRGLGYTF

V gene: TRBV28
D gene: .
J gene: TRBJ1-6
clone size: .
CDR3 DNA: TGTGCCAGCAGTTTAGGGGGGCAACCCCTCCACTTT
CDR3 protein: CASSLGGQPLHF

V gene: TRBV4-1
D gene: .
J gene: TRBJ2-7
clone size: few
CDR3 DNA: TGCGCCAGCAGCCAAGTTGCCATAGCCTACGAGCAGTACTTC
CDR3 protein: CASSQVAIAYEQYF

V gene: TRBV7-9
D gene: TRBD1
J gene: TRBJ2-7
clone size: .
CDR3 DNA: TGTGCCAGCAGTTCGACAGGGAGCTACGAGCAGTACTTC
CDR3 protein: CASSSTGSYEQYF

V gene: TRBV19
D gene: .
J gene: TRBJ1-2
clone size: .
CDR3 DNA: TGTGCCAGTAGTATGAATGGACAACCTAACTATGGCTACACCTTC
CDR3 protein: CASSMNGQPNYGYTF

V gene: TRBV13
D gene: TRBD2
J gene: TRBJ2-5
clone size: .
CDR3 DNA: TGTGCCAGCAGCCAGGGACTAGCGGGGGGGCTTGAGACCCAGTACTTC
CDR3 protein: CASSQGLAGGLETQYF

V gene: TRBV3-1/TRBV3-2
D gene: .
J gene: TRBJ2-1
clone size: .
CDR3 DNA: TGTGCCAGCAGCCAAGATCCTGAGCGGGCGAGCTCCTACAATGAGCAGTTCTTC
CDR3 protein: CASSQDPERASSYNEQFF

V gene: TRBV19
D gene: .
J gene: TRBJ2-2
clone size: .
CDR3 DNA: TGTGCATCCCGGGGTGAGGGGACCGGGGAGCTGTTTTTT
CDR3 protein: CASRGEGTGELFF

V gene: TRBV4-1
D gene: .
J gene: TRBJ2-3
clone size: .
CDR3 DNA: TGCGCCAGCAGCTCCTTAAGGGGTGCAGATACGCAGTATTTT
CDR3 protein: CASSSLRGADTQYF

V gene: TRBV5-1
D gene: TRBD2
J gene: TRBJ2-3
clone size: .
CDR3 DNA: TGCGCCAGCAGCGCCGGGGACAGGACCATAGCGGGAGGGTTAACAGATACGCAGTATTTT
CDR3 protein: CASSAGDRTIAGGLTDTQYF

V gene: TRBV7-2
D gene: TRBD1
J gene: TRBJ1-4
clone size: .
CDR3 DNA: TGTGCCAGCAGCCAGGGGGCAACTAATGAAAAACTGTTTTTT
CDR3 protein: CASSQGATNEKLFF

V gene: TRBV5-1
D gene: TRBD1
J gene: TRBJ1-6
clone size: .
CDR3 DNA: TGCGCCAGCAGCTTGGCCGGGGACAGTAATTCACCCCTCCACTTT
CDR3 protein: CASSLAGDSNSPLHF

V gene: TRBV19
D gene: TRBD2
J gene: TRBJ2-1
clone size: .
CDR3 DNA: TGTGCCAGTAGTATAGGACTAGCGGGGAATGAGCAGTTCTTC
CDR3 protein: CASSIGLAGNEQFF

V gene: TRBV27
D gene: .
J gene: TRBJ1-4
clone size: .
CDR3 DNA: TGTGCCAGCGGCCAGGGCGGATCTAATGAAAAACTGTTTTTT
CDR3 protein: CASGQGGSNEKLFF

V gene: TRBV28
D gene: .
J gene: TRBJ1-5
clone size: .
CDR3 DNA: TGTGCCAGCAGGACAGCTAGCAATCAGCCCCAGCATTTT
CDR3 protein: CASRTASNQPQHF

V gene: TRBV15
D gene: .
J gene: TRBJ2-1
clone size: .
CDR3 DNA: TGTGCCACCAGCAGCCGTGATCGGCTCTACAATGAGCAGTTCTTC
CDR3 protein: CATSSRDRLYNEQFF

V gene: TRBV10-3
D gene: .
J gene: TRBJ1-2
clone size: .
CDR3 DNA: TGTGCCATCAGTGAGTGCTCGACGGGTTGTGGCTACACCTTC
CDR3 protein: CAISECSTGCGYTF

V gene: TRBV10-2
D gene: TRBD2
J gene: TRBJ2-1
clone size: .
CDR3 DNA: TGCGCCAGCAGTAACCCCGGGACTACGAACAATGAGCAGTTCTTC
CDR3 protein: CASSNPGTTNNEQFF

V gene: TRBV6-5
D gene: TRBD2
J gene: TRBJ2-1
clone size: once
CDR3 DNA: TGTGCCAGCGCGCCTCGCGGGGGGGTTGAGCAGTTCTTC
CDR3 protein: CASAPRGGVEQFF

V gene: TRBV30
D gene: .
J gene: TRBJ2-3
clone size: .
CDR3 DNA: TGTGCCTGGACGAGGGGTTCGGGCACAGATACGCAGTATTTT
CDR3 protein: CAWTRGSGTDTQYF

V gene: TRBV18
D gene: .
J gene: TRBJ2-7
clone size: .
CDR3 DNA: TGTGCCAGCTCACCCACGACCCGACAGACGGTCTACGAGCAGTACTTC
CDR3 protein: CASSPTTRQTVYEQYF

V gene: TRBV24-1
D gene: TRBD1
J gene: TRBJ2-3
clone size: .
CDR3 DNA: TGTGCCACCAGTGAGACAGGGGCCCTCACAGATACGCAGTATTTT
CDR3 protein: CATSETGALTDTQYF

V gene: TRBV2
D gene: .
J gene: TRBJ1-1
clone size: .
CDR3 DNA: TGTGCCAGCAGTGACAAGGGAATGAACACTGAAGCTTTCTTT
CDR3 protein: CASSDKGMNTEAFF

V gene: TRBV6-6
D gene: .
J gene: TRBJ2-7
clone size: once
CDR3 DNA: TGTGCCAGCAGTTACGGGCCGGGTTCCTACGAGCAGTACTTC
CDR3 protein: CASSYGPGSYEQYF

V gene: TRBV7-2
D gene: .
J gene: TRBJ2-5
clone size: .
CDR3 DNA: TGTGCCAGCAGCCCCGGGCGAGAGACCCAGTACTTC
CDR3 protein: CASSPGRETQYF

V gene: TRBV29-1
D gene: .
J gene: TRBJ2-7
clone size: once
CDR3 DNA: TGCAGCGTTGCGATCTCGGTCGAGCAGTACTTC
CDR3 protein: CSVAISVEQYF

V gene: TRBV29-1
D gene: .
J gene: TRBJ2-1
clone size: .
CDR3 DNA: TGCAGCGTTGCAGGGAACGAGCAGTTCTTC
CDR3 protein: CSVAGNEQFF

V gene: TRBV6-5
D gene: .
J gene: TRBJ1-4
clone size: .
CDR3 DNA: TGTGCCCTAGGGACACTAGCTAATGAAAAACTGTTTTTT
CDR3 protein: CALGTLANEKLFF

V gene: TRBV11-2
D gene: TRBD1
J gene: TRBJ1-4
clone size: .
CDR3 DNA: TGTGCCAGCAGTTTAGGACAGGGGAATGAAAAACTGTTTTTT
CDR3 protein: CASSLGQGNEKLFF

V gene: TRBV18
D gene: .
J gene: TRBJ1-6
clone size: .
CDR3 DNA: TGTGCCAGCTCACCACGCGACCAGACGAGCTCCTATAATTCACCCCTCCACTTT
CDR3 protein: CASSPRDQTSSYNSPLHF

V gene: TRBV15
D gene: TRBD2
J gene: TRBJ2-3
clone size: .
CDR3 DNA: TGTGCCACCAGCAGCCCCGAGACTAGCGGGGGGCCCAGCACAGATACGCAGTATTTT
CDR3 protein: CATSSPETSGGPSTDTQYF

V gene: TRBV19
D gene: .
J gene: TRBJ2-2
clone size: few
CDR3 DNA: TGTGCCACTAGGCGGGGAATGGACGGGGAGCTGTTTTTT
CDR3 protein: CATRRGMDGELFF

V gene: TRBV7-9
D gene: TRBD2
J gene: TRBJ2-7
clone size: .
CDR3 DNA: TGTGCCAGCAGCTCGTTAGCGGGAGCCTACGAGCAGTACTTC
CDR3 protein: CASSSLAGAYEQYF

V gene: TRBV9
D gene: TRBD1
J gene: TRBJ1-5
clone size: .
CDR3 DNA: TGTGCCAGCAGCGTAGGACGGACAGGGCAGCCGTATAGCAATCAGCCCCAGCATTTT
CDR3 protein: CASSVGRTGQPYSNQPQHF

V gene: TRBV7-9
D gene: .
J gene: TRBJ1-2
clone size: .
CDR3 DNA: TGTGCCAGCAGCTTTCTAACAGTGGATGACTATGGCTACACCTTC
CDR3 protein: CASSFLTVDDYGYTF

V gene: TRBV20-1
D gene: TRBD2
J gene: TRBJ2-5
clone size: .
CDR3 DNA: TGCAGTGCTAGTCCTTGGGGGGGGTACCAAGAGACCCAGTACTTC
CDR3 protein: CSASPWGGYQETQYF

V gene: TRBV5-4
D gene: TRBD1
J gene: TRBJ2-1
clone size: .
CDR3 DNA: TGTGCCAGCAGCACCCGACAGGGCCCAAACAATGAGCAGTTCTTC
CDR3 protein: CASSTRQGPNNEQFF

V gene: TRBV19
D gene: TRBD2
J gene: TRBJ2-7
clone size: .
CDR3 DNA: TGTGCCAGTAGTATCCAGCGGGGCCCCTACGAGCAGTACTTC
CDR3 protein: CASSIQRGPYEQYF